This TCR beta chain is from a study of T cells after yellow fever vaccination. As to this clonotype: The antigen is not known.

The V end was cut by 4 bases, the J end by 0 bases, with 6 bases between. CDR1 is ENHRY, CDR2 SYGVKD, per germline. This CDR3 contains 14 residues. TCRdb reanalysed the 5' RACE reads using MiXCR and keeps one entry per CDR3 protein. Among hundreds of thousands of distinct CDR3 sequences listed, about 12% were seen once. Points from the study as a whole: Most clones from primary vaccination were detected again post-booster (around 96% CD4, about 88% CD8). Weaker in magnitude, the secondary response showed a faster peak on day 5 versus 15. Researchers cautioned that FACS-sorted repertoires could harbor abundant clonotypes contaminating from the bulk population.

This sample comprised PBMCs, obtained on the day of the yellow fever booster vaccination. The chain employs TRBV10-3 and TRBJ2-2, with D tentatively TRBD1 (5 bases). The sequence came from a man younger than 40 who received the YFV17D yellow fever vaccine. Here the CDR3 DNA reads TGTGCCATCAGTGGGGGCTCGAACACCGGGGAGCTGTTTTTT. Protein sequence: CAISGGSNTGELFF.